This T cell receptor (beta chain) comes out of a study of blood T cell repertoires in COVID-19. For the study at large: From T cells, B-cell-depleted T cells, or PBMCs came the material, which was cDNA or gDNA.

Germline V gives CDR1 KGHSH, CDR2 LQKENI. Trimming stripped 6 bases from V and 0 bases from J, with 18 bases between. This CDR3 is 16 amino acids long. Seattle patients were enrolled while actively infected and followed longitudinally. Per the authors' pipeline: Reference gene primer amplification gave estimated nucleated cell counts. Sequencing was performed with immunoSEQ multiplex PCR; in TCRdb, only in-frame clones are kept and a portion is missing. The V and J calls and clone size come from that table; D and trimming were worked out from the DNA. The sample has fewer than 200,000 clones, 84% seen once.

The sequence came from a woman aged 80 or older with COVID-19, enrolled during active disease. This chain connects TRBV18 to TRBJ2-7; TRBD2 is a possible D gene (6 bases). What was sequenced was peripheral blood. CDR3 nucleotides: TGTGCCAGCTCCCCGGCGATACGGGGGAGCTCCTACGAGCAGTACTTC. It specifies CASSPAIRGSSYEQYF.